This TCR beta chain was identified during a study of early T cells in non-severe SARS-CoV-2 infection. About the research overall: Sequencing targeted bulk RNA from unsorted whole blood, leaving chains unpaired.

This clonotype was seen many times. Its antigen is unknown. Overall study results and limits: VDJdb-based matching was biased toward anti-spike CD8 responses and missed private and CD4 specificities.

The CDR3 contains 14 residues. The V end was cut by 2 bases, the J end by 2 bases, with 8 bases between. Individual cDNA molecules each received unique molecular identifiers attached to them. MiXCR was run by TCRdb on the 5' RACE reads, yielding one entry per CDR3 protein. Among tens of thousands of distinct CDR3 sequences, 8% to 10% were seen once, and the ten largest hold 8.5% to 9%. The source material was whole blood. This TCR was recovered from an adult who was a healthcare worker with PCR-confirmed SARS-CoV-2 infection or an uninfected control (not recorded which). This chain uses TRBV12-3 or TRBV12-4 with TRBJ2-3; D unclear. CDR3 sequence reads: CASSLKLPTDTQYF. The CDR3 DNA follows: TGTGCCAGCAGTTTAAAGCTCCCCACAGATACGCAGTATTTT.